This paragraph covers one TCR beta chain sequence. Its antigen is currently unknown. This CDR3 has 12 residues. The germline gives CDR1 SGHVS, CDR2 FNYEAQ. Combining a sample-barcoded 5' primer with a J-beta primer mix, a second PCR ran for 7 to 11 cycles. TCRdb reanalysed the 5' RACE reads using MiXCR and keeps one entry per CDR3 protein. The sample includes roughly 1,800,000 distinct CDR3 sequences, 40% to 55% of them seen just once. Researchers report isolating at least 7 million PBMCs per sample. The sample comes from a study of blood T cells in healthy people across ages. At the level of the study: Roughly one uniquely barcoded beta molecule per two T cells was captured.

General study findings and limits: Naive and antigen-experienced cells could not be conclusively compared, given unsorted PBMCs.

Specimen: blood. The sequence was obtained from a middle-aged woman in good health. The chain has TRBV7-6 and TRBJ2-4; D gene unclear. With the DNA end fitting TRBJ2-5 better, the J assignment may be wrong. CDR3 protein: CASSFMLETQYF. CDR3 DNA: TGTGCCAGCAGCTTTATGCTAGAGACCCAGTACTTC.